Presented here are 17 T cell receptor beta chains from one specimen sequenced in a study of blood T cell repertoires in COVID-19 (TCRdb year 2020). Library creation used the immunoSEQ multiplex PCR assay. The immuneACCESS repertoire file appears here via TCRdb, limited to in-frame rearrangements. These files lack a portion of the clones; in checked studies, under half of the deficit traces to unresolved V genes, and the cause of the others is not known. This sample holds under 350,000 clones; just under 90% were observed only once. Clones ranked in the top ten supply 1.5% to 2% of the sample. Sequences were obtained from peripheral blood. The source is a woman aged 25-40 years with COVID-19, enrolled during active disease.

This chain joins TRBV30 and TRBJ1-5; D might be TRBD1 (5 bases). CDR1 is GTSNPN, CDR2 SVGIG, per germline (reference sequence). Trimming removed 1 base at V and 1 base at J, with 8 bases between. The CDR3 spans 14 residues. The CDR3 DNA sequence: TGTGCCTGGAGTGAAGACAGCAGCAATCAGCCCCAGCATTTT. The encoded protein is CAWSEDSSNQPQHF.

This chain joins TRBV3-1 (or the pseudogene TRBV3-2) and TRBJ1-1; 9 bases align to TRBD1. The CDR3 is 15 residues long. After removal of 4 bases from V and 2 bases from J, the junction contained 5 bases not matched to a gene. The V gene's germline CDR1 is LGHDT and CDR2 YNNKEL (reference sequence). The CDR3 sequence is CASSPYRGLNTEAFF. In nucleotides, the CDR3 is TGTGCCAGCAGCCCCTACAGGGGGCTTAACACTGAAGCTTTCTTT.

V and J are TRBV6-2 or TRBV6-3 and TRBJ1-2, with 11 bases lining up with TRBD1. CDR1 is MNHEY, CDR2 SVGEGT, per germline. There are 19 residues in the CDR3. Trimming at V came to 6 bases and at J to 4 bases, leaving 19 bases not matched to a gene. For the CDR3, the DNA is TGTGCCAGCAGCCTCACGAACCGGGACAGGGGGACCTATTCCTATGGCTACACCTTC. Protein sequence: CASSLTNRDRGTYSYGYTF.

The chain uses TRBV28 and TRBJ2-3; possibly TRBD1 for D (6 bases). Trimming removed 3 bases from V and 6 bases from J, with 16 bases in between. Germline V lookup: CDR1 MDHEN, CDR2 SYDVKM. The CDR3 extends over 15 amino acids. Here the CDR3 DNA reads TGTGCCAGCAGTTTGGGCGGACAGAGGGTGGATACGCAGTATTTT. Translated: CASSLGGQRVDTQYF.

The J gene is TRBJ2-6, the V gene TRBV24-1, with TRBD1 identical over 9 bases. CDR3 length: 18 residues. CDR1 is KGHDR, CDR2 SFDVKD, per germline. Trimming at V came to 2 bases and at J to 2 bases, leaving 6 bases not matched to a gene. The chain's CDR3 is CATSDSGQGIAGANVLTF. In DNA, the CDR3 is TGTGCCACCAGTGATTCAGGACAGGGGATTGCTGGGGCCAACGTCCTGACTTTC.

The chain couples TRBV6-2 or TRBV6-3 to TRBJ2-3; 12 bases line up with TRBD2. The CDR3 length is 15 residues. Per germline, CDR1 MNHEY and CDR2 SVGEGT. The trim removed 6 bases at V and 2 bases at J, leaving 3 bases unmatched. The CDR3 DNA sequence: TGTGCCAGCAGCACTAGCGGGGGGCACACAGATACGCAGTATTTT. It specifies CASSTSGGHTDTQYF.

The CDR3 loop reads CASSIRQGWPDTQYF. The CDR3 DNA reads as TGTGCCAGCAGCATCCGACAGGGTTGGCCAGATACGCAGTATTTT. V gene TRBV3-1 (or the pseudogene TRBV3-2) combines with J gene TRBJ2-3, with 7 bases fitting TRBD1. The germline V gene has CDR1 LGHDT and CDR2 YNNKEL (reference sequence). The length of the CDR3 is 15 residues. The ends lost 5 bases at V and 4 bases at J; junction bases unmatched: 9.

A remark on this clone: Other DNA sequences of this sample code for an identical CDR3. This sequence joins TRBV12-3 or TRBV12-4 and TRBJ1-2; D unclear. V gave up 3 bases and J gave up 7 bases, with 6 bases separating them. The CDR3 contains 11 residues. CDR3 region: CASSFSVGYTF. In DNA form, the CDR3 reads TGTGCCAGCAGTTTCTCTGTTGGCTACACCTTC.

This chain uses TRBV18 with TRBJ1-1, with 8 bases aligning to TRBD1. J was trimmed by 5 bases and V by 5 bases; bases with no gene match: 7. The CDR3 has 14 amino acids. Germline V gene data show CDR1 as KGHSH and CDR2 as LQKENI. In nucleotides, the CDR3 is TGTGCCAGCTCAGAACAGGGGGGTGGGACTGAAGCTTTCTTT. Its protein is CASSEQGGGTEAFF.

J is TRBJ2-7 and V is TRBV4-1; TRBD1 aligns across 8 bases. The germline V gene encodes CDR1 MGHRA and CDR2 YSYEKL. With V trimmed by 2 bases and J by 4 bases, 10 bases remained unmatched. The CDR3 has 16 amino acids. CDR3 in amino acids: CASSQPTGTGTYEQYF. The CDR3 DNA is TGCGCCAGCAGCCAACCCACGGGGACAGGTACTTACGAGCAGTACTTC.

In this sample, this clone turned up once. The chain has TRBV4-1 and TRBJ1-6, with TRBD1 matching 7 bases. This CDR3 spans 15 amino acids. V lost 3 bases to trimming and J lost 10 bases; unmatched junction nucleotides: 9. From germline, CDR1 is MGHRA and CDR2 YSYEKL. The CDR3 protein is CASSQGNRGGSPLHF. The CDR3 DNA reads as TGCGCCAGCAGCCAGGGGAACAGGGGAGGATCACCCCTCCACTTT.

The J gene is TRBJ2-3, the V gene TRBV7-2, with no clear D. Germline lookup yields CDR1 SGHTA and CDR2 FQGNSA. The CDR3 runs 14 residues. V gave up 2 bases and J gave up 8 bases, with 14 bases separating them. The CDR3 loop is CASSLMSPSGTQYF. The CDR3 DNA reads TGTGCCAGCAGCTTAATGAGTCCATCGGGTACGCAGTATTTT. The full variable domain, rest sourced from reference TRBV7-2 and TRBJ2-3, is GAGVSQSPSNKVTEKGKDVELRCDPISGHTALYWYRQSLGQGLEFLIYFQGNSAPDKSGLPSDRFSAERTGGSVSTLTIQRTQQEDSAVYLCASSLMSPSGTQYFGPGTRLTVL.

The chain has TRBV5-4 and TRBJ2-7; 9 nucleotides agree with TRBD1. V shed 4 bases and J 2 bases; nucleotides not matched to a gene: 7. This CDR3 contains 15 residues. Per the germline V gene, CDR1 is SGHNT and CDR2 is YYREEE (reference sequence). As DNA, the CDR3 is TGTGCCAGCAGCCGGACAGGGGAAGGGGCCTACGAGCAGTACGTC. Translated, it gives CASSRTGEGAYEQYV.

The chain has TRBV21-1 and TRBJ2-7; TRBD1, the table's D call, lacks a check against the DNA. TRBV21-1 is a known pseudogene. The length of the CDR3 is 15 residues. The CDR3 here is CASSTLSTGFNEQYF. For the CDR3, the DNA is TGTGCCAGCAGCACCCTCTCTACAGGGTTCAACGAGCAGTACTTC.

This clone was seen many times. V usage is TRBV5-6 and J usage is TRBJ1-1; D might be TRBD1 (5 bases). The CDR3 contains 15 residues. In germline, CDR1 is SGHDT, CDR2 YYEEEE. Trimming removed 0 bases at V and 3 bases at J, with 12 bases between. The CDR3 nucleotides are TGTGCCAGCAGCTTGGTAGGGGCGGCGGACACTGAAGCTTTCTTT. This codes for CASSLVGAADTEAFF.

This chain joins TRBV6-1 and TRBJ1-2; 7 bases agree with TRBD1. V lost 3 bases and J lost 6; bases outside the gene matches: 10. CDR3 length: 15 residues. Germline CDR1 and CDR2: MNHNS and SASEGT. The CDR3 region is CASSDRQGGVHGYTF. The CDR3, as DNA: TGTGCCAGCAGTGATCGACAGGGAGGAGTGCATGGCTACACCTTC.

The chain has TRBV13 and TRBJ2-2, with 7 bases identical to TRBD1. The germline gives CDR1 PRHDT, CDR2 FYEKMQ (reference sequence). The CDR3 is made up of 18 amino acids. The junction had 15 bases not matched to a gene; V was cut back by 5 bases and J by 3 bases. The CDR3 coding sequence is TGTGCCAGCAGCCGACTGGACAGGAATGGGTTGGACACCGGGGAGCTGTTTTTT. Amino acid sequence: CASSRLDRNGLDTGELFF.